This paragraph reports one T cell receptor beta chain. What it binds is not known. The CDR3 contains 12 residues. Germline values: CDR1 DFQATT, CDR2 SNEGSKA (reference sequence). The V segment lost 5 bases and the J segment 5 bases; nucleotides outside the gene matches: 6. The entry originates in a study of blood T cells in healthy people across ages. Regarding the study as a whole: The study regarded diversity estimates from one million T cells as underestimates. Compared with aged donors, long-lived donors showed fewer expanded clones, suggesting selection.

The authors extracted at least 6 micrograms of total RNA per sample. Through a sample-barcoded 5' primer and a J-beta primer mix, a second PCR was run for 7 to 11 cycles. TCRdb reprocessed the 5' RACE reads with MiXCR, giving one entry per CDR3 protein. Counted here are roughly 800,000 distinct CDR3 sequences, 55% to 75% occurring once; the ten biggest clones make up 20% to 25%. The sequence derives from a man aged 25-45 years in good health. The chain employs TRBV20-1 and TRBJ2-7; 7 bases agree with TRBD2. The sequenced sample consisted of blood. The CDR3 DNA is TGCAGTGCTCCCCGGACTAGTAACGAGCAGTACTTC. Translating gives CSAPRTSNEQYF.